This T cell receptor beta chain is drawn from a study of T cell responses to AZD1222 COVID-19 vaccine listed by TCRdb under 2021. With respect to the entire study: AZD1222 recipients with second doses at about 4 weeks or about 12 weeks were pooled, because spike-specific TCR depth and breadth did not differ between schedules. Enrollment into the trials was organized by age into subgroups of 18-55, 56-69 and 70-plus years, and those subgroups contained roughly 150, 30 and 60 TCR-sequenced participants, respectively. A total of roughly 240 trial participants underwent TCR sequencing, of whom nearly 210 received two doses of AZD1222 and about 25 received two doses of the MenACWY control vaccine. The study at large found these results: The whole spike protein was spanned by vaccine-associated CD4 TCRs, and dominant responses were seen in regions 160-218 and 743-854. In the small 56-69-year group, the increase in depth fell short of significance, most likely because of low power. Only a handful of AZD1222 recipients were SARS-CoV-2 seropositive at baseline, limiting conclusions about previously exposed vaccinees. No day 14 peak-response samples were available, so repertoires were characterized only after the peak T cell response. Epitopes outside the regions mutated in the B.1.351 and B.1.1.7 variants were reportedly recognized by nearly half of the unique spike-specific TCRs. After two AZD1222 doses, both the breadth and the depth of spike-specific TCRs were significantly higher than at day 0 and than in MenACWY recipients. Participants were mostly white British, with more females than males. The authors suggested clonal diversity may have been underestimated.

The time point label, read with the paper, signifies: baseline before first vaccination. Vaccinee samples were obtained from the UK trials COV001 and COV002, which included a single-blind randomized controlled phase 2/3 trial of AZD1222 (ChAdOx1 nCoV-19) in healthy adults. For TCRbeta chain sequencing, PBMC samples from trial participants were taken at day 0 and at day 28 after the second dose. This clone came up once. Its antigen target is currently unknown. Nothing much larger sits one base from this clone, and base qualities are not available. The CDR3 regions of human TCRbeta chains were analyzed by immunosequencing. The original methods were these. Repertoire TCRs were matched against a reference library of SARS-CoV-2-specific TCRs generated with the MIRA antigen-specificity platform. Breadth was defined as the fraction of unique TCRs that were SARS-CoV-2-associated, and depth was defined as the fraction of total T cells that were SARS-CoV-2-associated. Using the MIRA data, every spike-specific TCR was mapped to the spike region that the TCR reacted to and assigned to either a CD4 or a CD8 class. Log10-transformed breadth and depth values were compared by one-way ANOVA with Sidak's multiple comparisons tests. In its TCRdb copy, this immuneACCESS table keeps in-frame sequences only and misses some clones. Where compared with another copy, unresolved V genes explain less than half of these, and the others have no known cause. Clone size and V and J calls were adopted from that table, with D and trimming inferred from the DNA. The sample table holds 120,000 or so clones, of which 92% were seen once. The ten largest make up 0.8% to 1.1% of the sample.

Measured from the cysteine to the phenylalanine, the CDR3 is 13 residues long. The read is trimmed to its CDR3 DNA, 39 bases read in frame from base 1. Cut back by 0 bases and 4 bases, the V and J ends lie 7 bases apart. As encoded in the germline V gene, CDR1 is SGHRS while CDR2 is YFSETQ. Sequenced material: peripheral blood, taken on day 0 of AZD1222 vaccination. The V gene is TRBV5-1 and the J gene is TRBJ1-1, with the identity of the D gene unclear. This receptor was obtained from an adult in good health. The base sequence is TGCGCCAGCAGCTTGGGAGAAGGCACTGAAGCTTTCTTT. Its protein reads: CASSLGEGTEAFF.